What follows describes a single T cell receptor (beta chain). TCRdb keeps only in-frame clones here, not all; method: immunoSEQ multiplex PCR. Among 2 million to 2.5 million clones listed, 90% to 96% were seen once. This CDR3 has 13 amino acids. The germline gives CDR1 SGHTA, CDR2 FQGNSA. Deletions cut 5 bases from V and 6 bases from J, with 14 bases between. The data were taken from a study of shared clonotypes between healthy human individuals. The sequence derives from a man aged 18-30 years in good health. The specimen was naive CD4+ T cells sorted from blood. The subset: CD45RA+ positively selected. The genes are TRBV7-2 and TRBJ2-7; D possibly uses TRBD1 or TRBD2 (5 bases each). In DNA form, the CDR3 reads TGTGCCAGCAGCCATCCGTCGGGGACCGAGCAGTACTTC. Its protein is CASSHPSGTEQYF. Looking up the rest from reference TRBV7-2 and TRBJ2-7 gives the full variable domain: GAGVSQSPSNKVTEKGKDVELRCDPISGHTALYWYRQSLGQGLEFLIYFQGNSAPDKSGLPSDRFSAERTGGSVSTLTIQRTQQEDSAVYLCASSHPSGTEQYFGPGTRLTVT.